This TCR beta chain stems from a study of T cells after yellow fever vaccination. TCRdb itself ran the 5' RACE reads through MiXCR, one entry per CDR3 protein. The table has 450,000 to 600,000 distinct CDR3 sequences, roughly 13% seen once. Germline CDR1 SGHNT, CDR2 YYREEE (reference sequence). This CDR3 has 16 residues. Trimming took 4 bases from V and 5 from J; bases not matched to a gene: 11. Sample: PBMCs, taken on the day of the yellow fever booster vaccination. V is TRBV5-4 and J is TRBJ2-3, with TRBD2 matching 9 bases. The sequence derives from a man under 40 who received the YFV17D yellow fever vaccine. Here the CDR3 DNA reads TGTGCCAGCAGCCCTCCGGCTAGCGGGAACGGAGATACGCAGTATTTT. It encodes CASSPPASGNGDTQYF.